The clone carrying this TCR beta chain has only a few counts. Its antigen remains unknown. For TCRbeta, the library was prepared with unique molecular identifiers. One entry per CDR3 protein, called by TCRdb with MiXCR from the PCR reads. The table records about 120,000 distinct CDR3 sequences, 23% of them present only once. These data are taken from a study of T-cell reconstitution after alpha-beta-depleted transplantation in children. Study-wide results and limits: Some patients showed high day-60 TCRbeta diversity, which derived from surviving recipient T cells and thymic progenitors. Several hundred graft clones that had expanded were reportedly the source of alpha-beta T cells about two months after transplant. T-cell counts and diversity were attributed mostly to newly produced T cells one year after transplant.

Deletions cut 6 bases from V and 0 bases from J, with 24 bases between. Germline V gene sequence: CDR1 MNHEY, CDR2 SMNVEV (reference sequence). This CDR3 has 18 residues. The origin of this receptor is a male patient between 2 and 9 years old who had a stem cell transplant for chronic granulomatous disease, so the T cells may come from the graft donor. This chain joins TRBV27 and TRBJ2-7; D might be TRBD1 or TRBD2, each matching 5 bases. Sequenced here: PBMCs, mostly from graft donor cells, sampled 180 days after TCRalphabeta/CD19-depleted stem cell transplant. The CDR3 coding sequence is TGTGCCAGCAGATCCTTTTACCAGGGACCCCAGAGCTCCTACGAGCAGTACTTC. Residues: CASRSFYQGPQSSYEQYF.